These 28 T cell receptor beta chains came from one sample sequenced in a study of immune cell composition in non-small cell lung cancer. The protocol was immunoSEQ multiplex PCR, while the TCRdb copy is restricted to in-frame clones and leaves out a portion. The repertoire includes just over 4,000 clones, about 68% of them detected once, and 25% to 30% sits in the top ten. Sequencing input: lung tumor tissue. Receptors originate from a human donor with non-small cell lung cancer.

CDR3 nucleotide sequence: TGTGCCAGCTCCGGGGGAAATTGGGGCTACAATGAGCAGTTCTTC. Translating gives CASSGGNWGYNEQFF. This chain links TRBV5-4 with TRBJ2-1; possibly TRBD2 for D (6 bases). V was clipped by 7 bases and J by 3 bases, with 17 bases between them. Germline V lookup: CDR1 SGHNT, CDR2 YYREEE (reference sequence). The length of the CDR3 is 15 residues.

This clone was seen a handful of times. The chain links TRBV4-3 to TRBJ2-5; D is unresolved. The germline V gene encodes CDR1 LGHNA and CDR2 YSLEER. The CDR3 has 13 residues. Between the trimmed V and J ends, which lost 0 bases and 13 bases, there was a span of 15 bases. CDR3 region: CASSQDLNEVPYF. DNA of the CDR3: TGCGCCAGCAGCCAAGATCTGAACGAGGTTCCGTACTTC.

In its sample, this clone was seen a few times. This rearrangement joins TRBV7-9 to TRBJ2-5, with D perhaps matching TRBD2 (6 bases). The V end lost 2 bases, the J end lost 5 bases, and 21 bases lay between the germline ends. The germline gives CDR1 SEHNR, CDR2 FQNEAQ (reference sequence). The CDR3 length is 17 residues. The CDR3 is CASSLLSSSVKRETQYF. For the CDR3, the DNA is TGTGCCAGCAGCTTATTAAGCTCTAGCGTAAAAAGGGAGACCCAGTACTTC.

The J gene is TRBJ2-7, the V gene TRBV7-2; D might be TRBD1 (6 bases). With 6 bases removed from V and 4 bases from J, the gap between germline ends came to 13 bases. Germline assignment: CDR1 SGHTA and CDR2 FQGNSA. This CDR3 is 13 amino acids long. The CDR3 nucleotides read TGTGCCAGCAGTTCCGGGACAATTTACGAGCAGTACTTC. This sequence encodes CASSSGTIYEQYF.

The genes are TRBV9 and TRBJ2-1; 7 bases align to TRBD2. CDR3 size: 13 residues. The ends lost 3 bases at V and 11 bases at J; junction bases unmatched: 8. Germline CDR1 and CDR2: SGDLS and YYNGEE. The CDR3 spells CASSGGGLPKQFF. Here the CDR3 DNA reads TGTGCCAGCAGCGGGGGGGGTCTTCCCAAGCAGTTCTTC.

The chain joins TRBV28 to TRBJ2-5; 7 nucleotides line up with TRBD2. CDR3 length equals 14 residues. Trimming cost V 11 bases and J 5 bases; bases outside gene matches: 14. Germline V lookup: CDR1 MDHEN, CDR2 SYDVKM. The CDR3 sequence is CASGPLARQETQYF. The DNA of the CDR3 is TGTGCCTCAGGCCCACTAGCGCGGCAGGAGACCCAGTACTTC. The full variable domain, completed using reference TRBV28 and TRBJ2-5, is DVKVTQSSRYLVKRTGEKVFLECVQDMDHENMFWYRQDPGLGLRLIYFSYDVKMKEKGDIPEGYSVSREKKERFSLILESASTNQTSMYLCASGPLARQETQYFGPGTRLLVL.

V gene TRBV9 combines with J gene TRBJ1-3, with 8 bases fitting TRBD1. The CDR3 extends over 15 amino acids. Trimming at V came to 7 bases and at J to 1 base, leaving 7 bases not matched to a gene. From germline, CDR1 is SGDLS and CDR2 YYNGEE. The CDR3 reads CASGSRQGSGNTIYF. As DNA, the CDR3 is TGTGCCAGCGGTTCGAGACAGGGGTCTGGAAACACCATATATTTT.

The chain uses TRBV5-1 and TRBJ1-6, with 8 nucleotides matching TRBD1. CDR1 and CDR2 from the germline V gene are SGHRS and YFSETQ. Trimming took 4 bases from V and 0 from J; bases not matched to a gene: 3. The CDR3 runs 16 residues. The DNA for the CDR3 is TGCGCCAGCAGCCCGACAGGGGTCTCCTATAATTCACCCCTCCACTTT. This encodes CASSPTGVSYNSPLHF.

V is TRBV27 and J is TRBJ2-6; perhaps TRBD1 as D (6 bases). Germline V gene data show CDR1 as MNHEY and CDR2 as SMNVEV (reference sequence). CDR3 size: 17 residues. V was cut by 3 bases and J by 0 bases, with 12 bases left in between. The CDR3 sequence: CASSFRTEHSGANVLTF. CDR3 coding DNA: TGTGCCAGCAGTTTCCGGACAGAACACTCTGGGGCCAACGTCCTGACTTTC.

The V call is TRBV19, the J call TRBJ2-7, with D possibly being TRBD1 (6 bases). The CDR3 runs 10 residues. Trimming pared 8 bases from V and 7 bases from J, leaving 9 bases between. The germline V gene has CDR1 LNHDA and CDR2 SQIVND (reference sequence). The CDR3 loop reads CASGGREQYF. DNA of the CDR3: TGTGCCAGTGGGGGCAGAGAGCAGTACTTC.

V gene TRBV9 combines with J gene TRBJ2-3; no reliable D call. The CDR3 extends over 14 amino acids. The V and J ends lost 0 bases and 5 bases respectively, with 10 bases between them. Germline-derived CDR1 and CDR2 are SGDLS and YYNGEE. CDR3: CASSVVNSLDTQYF. For the CDR3, the DNA is TGTGCCAGCAGCGTAGTCAATAGCCTAGATACGCAGTATTTT.

This clone was detected once. The J gene is TRBJ2-7, the V gene TRBV19, with TRBD1 matching over 9 bases. Per germline, CDR1 LNHDA and CDR2 SQIVND (reference sequence). V lost 1 base and J lost 6; bases outside the gene matches: 13. CDR3 length: 17 amino acids. The CDR3 bases are TGTGCCAGTAGTATAGCCCGCGGGACAGGGTTCTTCGGCGAGCAGTACTTC. Protein: CASSIARGTGFFGEQYF.

This clone is deemed large. The chain links TRBV4-1 to TRBJ2-5, with D perhaps matching TRBD2 (6 bases). Germline assignment: CDR1 MGHRA and CDR2 YSYEKL. The CDR3 sequence is 13 residues long. V lost 4 bases, J lost 1 base, and 7 bases lay in between. CDR3 bases: TGCGCCAGCAGCCCAGCGGGCCAAGAGACCCAGTACTTC. Its translation is CASSPAGQETQYF.

This clone was counted between two and nine times. One end of the junction is discordant with germline, which a read error may explain. The J gene is TRBJ1-4, the V gene TRBV7-7; no clear D. Germline CDR1 SSHAT, CDR2 FNYEAQ (reference sequence). This CDR3 comprises 13 residues. CDR3 bases: TGTGCTAGCAGCTTATCTCTTAATGAAAAACTGTTTTTT. As protein: CASSLSLNEKLFF.

This chain links TRBV29-1 with TRBJ1-1; 10 bases fit TRBD1. The CDR3 totals 15 residues. The trim removed 8 bases at V and 7 bases at J, leaving 16 bases unmatched. Germline CDR1 and CDR2: SQVTM and ANQGSEA. CDR3 in amino acids: CSSWGGTGDPLEAFF. The CDR3 nucleotides are TGCAGCTCTTGGGGAGGGACAGGGGACCCCCTTGAAGCTTTCTTT.

V is TRBV7-2 and J is TRBJ2-5; perhaps TRBD2 as D (6 bases). CDR1 is SGHTA and CDR2 is FQGNSA in the germline V gene. CDR3 size: 17 residues. Between the trimmed V and J ends, which lost 5 bases and 2 bases, there was a span of 21 bases. The CDR3 nucleotides read TGTGCCAGCAGCCCCATCTTAGGTTTAGCGGATCAAGAGACCCAGTACTTC. Its translation: CASSPILGLADQETQYF.

The chain is built from TRBV27 and TRBJ2-7; the D gene is possibly TRBD1 (5 bases). Per germline, CDR1 MNHEY and CDR2 SMNVEV (reference sequence). The V and J ends lost 3 bases and 3 bases respectively, with 15 bases between them. The CDR3 has 15 residues. The CDR3: CASSLKGNVGYEQYF. For the CDR3, the DNA is TGTGCCAGCAGTTTGAAGGGGAACGTAGGCTACGAGCAGTACTTC.

The V gene is TRBV7-2, the J gene TRBJ1-4; D perhaps matches TRBD1 (6 bases). The V end was cut by 5 bases, the J end by 3 bases, with 13 bases between. The V gene's germline CDR1 is SGHTA and CDR2 FQGNSA. CDR3 length: 15 residues. The CDR3 DNA sequence: TGTGCCAGCAGCGTAGACAGGCGATCTAATGAAAAACTGTTTTTT. The encoded protein is CASSVDRRSNEKLFF.

This clone occurred a few times. The CDR3 here is CASSREGARLDTQYF. CDR3 DNA: TGTGCCAGCAGTCGGGAGGGAGCGCGTTTAGATACGCAGTATTTT. The V gene is TRBV9, the J gene TRBJ2-3; 8 positions agree with TRBD2. With V trimmed by 5 bases and J by 5 bases, 10 bases remained unmatched. Germline loops: CDR1 SGDLS, CDR2 YYNGEE. The CDR3 length is 15 residues.

The rearrangement uses TRBV2 and TRBJ2-7, with 13 positions matching TRBD2. Germline lookup yields CDR1 SNHLY and CDR2 FYNNEI. V gave up 3 bases and J gave up 4 bases; unmatched junction bases: 9. The CDR3 has 17 residues. The CDR3 loop reads CASSEGTSGIGGYEQYF. CDR3 in DNA: TGTGCCAGCAGTGAGGGGACTAGCGGGATCGGGGGATACGAGCAGTACTTC.

The V call is TRBV5-4, the J call TRBJ1-1; D not certain. CDR1 is SGHNT, CDR2 YYREEE, per germline (reference sequence). The CDR3 contains 15 residues. The germline V and J ends were trimmed by 0 bases and 1 base, with 10 bases remaining between them. The CDR3 DNA sequence: TGTGCCAGCAGCTTGGTGGCCGCCACGAACACTGAAGCTTTCTTT. Protein: CASSLVAATNTEAFF.

The chain has TRBV19 and TRBJ2-3; 12 bases agree with TRBD2. CDR1 is LNHDA, CDR2 SQIVND, per germline (reference sequence). V gave up 5 bases and J gave up 6 bases; unmatched junction bases: 21. This CDR3 is 20 amino acids long. The CDR3: CASSPRTGASGRVSQDTQYF. The CDR3 DNA reads TGTGCCAGTAGTCCACGGACAGGGGCTAGCGGGAGGGTTTCTCAGGATACGCAGTATTTT.

Details on this clone: One junction end does not reproduce the germline sequence, and a read error may be involved. The chain combines TRBV27 with TRBJ1-2; 8 bases are shared with TRBD1. Germline V lookup: CDR1 MNHEY, CDR2 SMNVEV (reference sequence). The CDR3 sequence is 15 residues long. This chain's CDR3 is CASSLSTGVNYGYTF. DNA of the CDR3: TGTGCCAGCAGTCTATCGACAGGGGTCAACTATGGCTACACCTTC.

This clone was counted only a few times. The chain carries TRBV27 and TRBJ2-7; no definite D call. Per germline, CDR1 MNHEY and CDR2 SMNVEV (reference sequence). The CDR3 has 11 amino acids. V was shortened by 8 bases and J by 3 bases, with 8 bases between the two germline ends. CDR3 coding DNA: TGTGCCAGCGAAAACTACTACGAGCAGTACTTC. Amino acid sequence: CASENYYEQYF.

J is TRBJ2-1 and V is TRBV7-9; 11 nucleotides match TRBD2. V was pared by 1 base and J by 4 bases, with 9 bases of the junction left unmatched. Germline CDR1 is SEHNR and CDR2 is FQNEAQ (reference sequence). This CDR3 is 18 amino acids long. The CDR3, as DNA: TGTGCCAGCAGCTTAGTGTCTTCGACTAGCGGGAAGTACAATGAGCAGTTCTTC. Amino acid sequence: CASSLVSSTSGKYNEQFF.

This chain links TRBV18 with TRBJ2-7, with TRBD2 identical over 10 bases. CDR3 length: 16 residues. CDR1 KGHSH and CDR2 LQKENI come from the germline V gene. The V segment lost 3 bases and the J segment 2 bases; nucleotides outside the gene matches: 7. The DNA of the CDR3 is TGTGCCAGCTCACCGATTCGGACTAGCGGCACCTACGAGCAGTACTTC. Protein product: CASSPIRTSGTYEQYF.

This chain joins TRBV4-1 and TRBJ2-5, with 7 nucleotides matching TRBD2. V shed 8 bases and J 5 bases; nucleotides not matched to a gene: 8. Germline V gene data show CDR1 as MGHRA and CDR2 as YSYEKL. The CDR3 has 13 residues. The DNA for the CDR3 is TGCGCCAGCTCCCCCGCCGGGGGGGAGACCCAGTACTTC. This gives the protein CASSPAGGETQYF.

The J gene is TRBJ2-7, the V gene TRBV2; a possible D gene is TRBD1 (5 bases). Between the trimmed V and J ends, which lost 5 bases and 2 bases, there was a span of 10 bases. The CDR3 has 13 amino acids. Germline V lookup: CDR1 SNHLY, CDR2 FYNNEI. In DNA form, the CDR3 reads TGTGCCAGCAGTAGGGGTAGGACCTACGAGCAGTACTTC. Encoded protein: CASSRGRTYEQYF. The variable domain in full, completed from reference TRBV2 and TRBJ2-7, reads EPEVTQTPSHQVTQMGQEVILRCVPISNHLYFYWYRQILGQKVEFLVSFYNNEISEKSEIFDDQFSVERPDGSNFTLKIRSTKLEDSAMYFCASSRGRTYEQYFGPGTRLTVT.